This passage covers 22 T cell receptor beta chains from one sample sequenced in a study of blood T cell repertoires in COVID-19. Measured with immunoSEQ multiplex PCR; TCRdb has only the in-frame clones, and not every one. The sample shows fewer than 90,000 clones, roughly 72% of them seen only once. The specimen was peripheral blood. The receptors come from a man between 60 and 75 years old with COVID-19, enrolled during active disease.

The V gene is TRBV30, the J gene TRBJ2-3, with 10 bases identical to TRBD2. V shed 5 bases and J 6 bases; nucleotides not matched to a gene: 5. The CDR3 has 13 amino acids. Germline V gene lookup returns CDR1 GTSNPN and CDR2 SVGIG (reference sequence). In DNA form, the CDR3 reads TGTGCCTGGGAAGCGGGGGGGATGGATACGCAGTATTTT. Its translation is CAWEAGGMDTQYF.

V and J are TRBV19 and TRBJ2-5, with TRBD2 matching 14 bases. CDR3 length: 16 amino acids. Unmatched junction bases numbered 7, after V lost 6 bases and J lost 4 bases. Germline V gene lookup returns CDR1 LNHDA and CDR2 SQIVND (reference sequence). The CDR3 nucleotides read TGTGCCAGTAGACCGACTAGCGGGGGGGCCCGAGAGACCCAGTACTTC. Translating gives CASRPTSGGARETQYF.

This clone was seen only a few times. The rearrangement links TRBV7-9 to TRBJ2-7; 8 bases agree with TRBD2. Trimming cost V 5 bases and J 11 bases; bases outside gene matches: 14. The CDR3 contains 14 residues. Germline V CDR1 and CDR2: SEHNR, FQNEAQ (reference sequence). The CDR3 spells CASSPGRGGPRKYF. In nucleotides, the CDR3 is TGTGCCAGCAGCCCCGGGCGCGGGGGGCCCCGGAAGTACTTC. The full variable domain, completed using reference TRBV7-9 and TRBJ2-7, is DTGVSQNPRHKITKRGQNVTFRCDPISEHNRLYWYRQTLGQGPEFLTYFQNEAQLEKSRLLSDRFSAERPKGSFSTLEIQRTEQGDSAMYLCASSPGRGGPRKYFGPGTRLTVT.

The chain recombines TRBV7-9 with TRBJ2-2, with D perhaps matching TRBD1 (6 bases). Germline V gives CDR1 SEHNR, CDR2 FQNEAQ (reference sequence). The CDR3 totals 12 residues. Trimming pared 10 bases from V and 5 bases from J, leaving 11 bases between. The CDR3 spells CAILQGTGELFF. CDR3 DNA: TGTGCCATCCTACAGGGAACCGGGGAGCTGTTTTTT.

V and J are TRBV7-3 and TRBJ2-5, with D possibly matching TRBD2 (6 bases). Germline CDR1 is SGHTA and CDR2 is FQGTGA. The CDR3 consists of 14 residues. V lost 1 base and J lost 4, with 10 bases in between. The CDR3 DNA reads TGTGCCAGCAGCTTAAACCCAGCGGGAGAGACCCAGTACTTC. Its translation is CASSLNPAGETQYF.

This sequence joins TRBV30 and TRBJ2-1, with D perhaps TRBD1 (6 bases). V was cut by 5 bases and J by 5 bases, with 13 bases left in between. Germline lookup yields CDR1 GTSNPN and CDR2 SVGIG (reference sequence). The CDR3 covers 13 residues. The CDR3 is CAWSGTKNNEQFF. In DNA form, the CDR3 reads TGTGCCTGGTCGGGGACAAAAAACAATGAGCAGTTCTTC.

In this sample, this clone turned up a few times. V gene TRBV4-2 combines with J gene TRBJ1-1; D unresolved. V lost 4 bases, J lost 3 bases, and 12 bases lay in between. Germline CDR1 reads LGHNA; CDR2 reads YNFKEQ. This CDR3 contains 14 residues. The CDR3 loop is CASSPRYYDTEAFF. CDR3 nucleotide sequence: TGTGCCAGCAGCCCCAGGTATTATGACACTGAAGCTTTCTTT.

V usage is TRBV7-9 and J usage is TRBJ2-3, with TRBD2 matching 8 bases. V lost 2 bases to trimming and J lost 2 bases; unmatched junction nucleotides: 6. Germline lookup yields CDR1 SEHNR and CDR2 FQNEAQ (reference sequence). The CDR3 runs to 16 residues. CDR3 in DNA: TGTGCCAGCAGCTTATCCAGCGGGGGTCACACAGATACGCAGTATTTT. Its protein is CASSLSSGGHTDTQYF.

CDR3 residues: CASSLRLAGAHEQYF. The CDR3 DNA is TGTGCCAGCAGCTTAAGGCTAGCGGGAGCTCACGAGCAGTACTTC. V is TRBV11-3 and J is TRBJ2-7, with TRBD2 identical over 10 bases. Trimming at V came to 2 bases and at J to 5 bases, leaving 6 bases not matched to a gene. The germline gives CDR1 SGHNT, CDR2 YENEEA. The CDR3 sequence is 15 residues long.

The J gene is TRBJ2-7, the V gene TRBV6-1; D possibly corresponds to TRBD1 (5 bases). Germline V gives CDR1 MNHNS, CDR2 SASEGT. V gave up 2 bases and J gave up 4 bases, with 9 bases separating them. The CDR3 spans 13 residues. The CDR3 DNA reads TGTGCCAGCAGTGAATCAGGGAATTACGAGCAGTACTTC. Residues: CASSESGNYEQYF.

The chain combines TRBV3-1 (or the pseudogene TRBV3-2) with TRBJ2-7, with TRBD1 as a possible D gene (6 bases). The CDR3 is 14 residues long. The V gene's germline CDR1 is LGHDT and CDR2 YNNKEL (reference sequence). The V end lost 4 bases, the J end lost 2 bases, and 12 bases lay between the germline ends. The CDR3 loop is CASSRQKGAYEQYF. As DNA, the CDR3 is TGTGCCAGCAGCCGCCAGAAGGGGGCCTACGAGCAGTACTTC.

This clone was seen a handful of times. The chain recombines TRBV5-1 with TRBJ2-1; maybe TRBD1 (6 bases). This CDR3 spans 13 amino acids. Trimming took off 6 bases at V and 7 bases at J, with 14 bases between the two ends. Germline V lookup: CDR1 SGHRS, CDR2 YFSETQ. The DNA of the CDR3 is TGCGCCAGCAAAGAGACAGGATATAATGAGCAGTTCTTC. Its protein is CASKETGYNEQFF.

The chain carries TRBV6-6 and TRBJ2-2; 7 positions match TRBD2. The V and J ends lost 7 bases and 0 bases, in that order; junction bases with no gene match: 8. CDR1 and CDR2 (germline): MNHNY, SVGAGI (reference sequence). This CDR3 has 16 amino acids. The CDR3 DNA is TGTGCCAGCACCCACGGCGGGGGAGCGAACACCGGGGAGCTGTTTTTT. Its translation: CASTHGGGANTGELFF.

This sequence joins TRBV6-5 and TRBJ2-7; 11 nucleotides agree with TRBD1. J lost 4 bases, V lost 10 bases, and 3 bases had no gene match. The CDR3 totals 12 residues. Germline values: CDR1 MNHEY, CDR2 SVGAGI. The CDR3: CATRDRGYEQYF. The CDR3 DNA follows: TGTGCCACCCGGGACAGGGGGTACGAGCAGTACTTC.

This chain joins TRBV27 and TRBJ1-2, with 8 bases aligning to TRBD1. The junction had 9 bases not matched to a gene; V was cut back by 5 bases and J by 4 bases. In germline, CDR1 is MNHEY, CDR2 SMNVEV (reference sequence). This CDR3 has 15 residues. The DNA of the CDR3 is TGTGCCAGCAGTCTTGGACAGGGAGGCGCCTATGGCTACACCTTC. Its protein is CASSLGQGGAYGYTF.

This clone was seen a handful of times. V is TRBV18 and J is TRBJ1-6; no definite D call. The CDR3 spans 13 residues. V was cut by 4 bases and J by 5 bases, with 6 bases left in between. In germline, CDR1 is KGHSH, CDR2 LQKENI. Written as DNA, the CDR3 is TGTGCCAGCTCACGGTCTAATAATTCACCCCTCCACTTT. Encoded protein: CASSRSNNSPLHF.

V gene TRBV15 combines with J gene TRBJ2-7; D is unresolved. CDR1 is LNHNV, CDR2 YYDKDF, per germline (reference sequence). CDR3 length: 12 amino acids. The V end lost 5 bases, the J end lost 6 bases, and 11 bases lay between the germline ends. CDR3 amino acids: CATSHSLVEQYF. The CDR3 DNA is TGTGCCACCAGCCACTCGTTAGTCGAGCAGTACTTC. Variable domain in full (rest from reference TRBV15 and TRBJ2-7): DAMVIQNPRYQVTQFGKPVTLSCSQTLNHNVMYWYQQKSSQAPKLLFHYYDKDFNNEADTPDNFQSRRPNTSFCFLDIRSPGLGDTAMYLCATSHSLVEQYFGPGTRLTVT.

The chain combines TRBV23-1 with TRBJ1-5; unclear D gene. TRBV23-1 is treated as an ORF (open reading frame) with a function not yet certain. The CDR3 runs to 17 residues. V was cut by 3 bases and J by 4 bases, with 19 bases left in between. CDR3 bases: TGCGCCAGCAGTCAGAATCTGGAAAGATGGGCAAATCAGCCCCAGCATTTT. Translating it yields CASSQNLERWANQPQHF.

The chain is built from TRBV7-9 and TRBJ2-5; 9 nucleotides agree with TRBD2. In germline, CDR1 is SEHNR, CDR2 FQNEAQ (reference sequence). V trimming: 2 bases; J trimming: 2 bases; junction bases outside the gene matches: 3. The CDR3 is 15 residues long. CDR3 DNA: TGTGCCAGCAGCTTACAAGCGGGGGGACAAGAGACCCAGTACTTC. Protein: CASSLQAGGQETQYF.

V is TRBV28 and J is TRBJ2-1; D is possibly TRBD1 (6 bases). The CDR3 is made up of 13 amino acids. Germline loops: CDR1 MDHEN, CDR2 SYDVKM. V lost 5 bases and J lost 8, with 13 bases in between. This CDR3 reads CASSPGQRYEQFF. The CDR3 nucleotides are TGTGCCAGCAGTCCGGGACAAAGGTATGAGCAGTTCTTC.

The rearrangement links TRBV10-3 to TRBJ2-3, with D possibly matching TRBD2 (6 bases). Germline lookup yields CDR1 ENHRY and CDR2 SYGVKD. The V and J ends lost 0 bases and 6 bases respectively, with 16 bases between them. The CDR3 consists of 16 residues. CDR3 nucleotides: TGTGCCATCAGTGAGTCCGGCGGGGCAGGTGCGGATACGCAGTATTTT. This gives the protein CAISESGGAGADTQYF.

The chain employs TRBV3-1 (or the pseudogene TRBV3-2) and TRBJ1-2, with D possibly TRBD1 on 6 matching bases. This CDR3 is 15 amino acids long. Trimming took 0 bases from V and 3 from J, leaving 11 bases between them. Germline CDR1 LGHDT, CDR2 YNNKEL (reference sequence). The CDR3 coding sequence is TGTGCCAGCAGCCAAGATTCACAGGGATACTATGGCTACACCTTC. This sequence encodes CASSQDSQGYYGYTF.